This paragraph reports one TCR beta chain. CDR1 LNHDA and CDR2 SQIVND come from the germline V gene (reference sequence). The ends lost 6 bases at V and 0 bases at J; junction bases unmatched: 6. The CDR3 covers 16 residues. Measured with immunoSEQ multiplex PCR; TCRdb has only the in-frame clones, and not every one. The data show roughly 120,000 clones, with approximately 94% seen just once and approximately 1.7% held by the top ten. This sample is drawn from a study of control samples from healthy donors and cancer patients. The material sequenced was PBMCs. The source of this sequence is a man aged 50-59 years with head and neck cancer. The chain carries TRBV19 and TRBJ1-5, with 9 positions matching TRBD1. CDR3 loop: CASRGTGSPSNQPQHF. The CDR3, as DNA: TGTGCCAGTAGGGGGACAGGGAGTCCTAGCAATCAGCCCCAGCATTTT.